The 27 T cell receptor beta chains below were found in one sample sequenced in a study of shared clonotypes between healthy human individuals. The naive CD8 population came from CD45RO-negative cells selected for CCR7, without terminally differentiated effector memory CD45RA+ cells. The table came from immunoSEQ multiplex PCR; TCRdb's copy has only in-frame clones and leaves some out. The sample comprises 450,000 to 700,000 clones, 95% of which are singletons, and 0.095% to 0.12% rests with the top ten. Sequenced: naive CD8+ T cells sorted from blood. These receptors came from a woman in her twenties or thirties in good health.

Only a few counts were recorded for this clone. V and J are TRBV30 and TRBJ1-1, with D unresolved. Trimming removed 2 bases from V and 7 bases from J, with 8 bases in between. This CDR3 comprises 11 residues. Germline CDR1 is GTSNPN and CDR2 is SVGIG (reference sequence). The CDR3 nucleotides are TGTGCCTGGAGTCCGGGTTTTGAAGCTTTCTTT. Protein product: CAWSPGFEAFF.

The gene calls are TRBV21-1 and TRBJ2-7; TRBD2, as called in the table, went unchecked against the DNA. TRBV21-1 corresponds to a pseudogene. The CDR3 runs to 15 residues. In DNA, the CDR3 is TGTGCCAGCAGTGCCTTGGCGGGTGATTCCTACGAGCAGTACTTC. It specifies CASSALAGDSYEQYF.

The chain recombines TRBV10-2 with TRBJ1-2; D is ambiguous. Deletions cut 8 bases from V and 1 base from J, with 26 bases between. This CDR3 spans 18 amino acids. The germline gives CDR1 WSHSY, CDR2 SAAADI. CDR3 loop: CASRRIWTDAPVNYGYTF. Written as DNA, the CDR3 is TGCGCCAGCCGAAGGATTTGGACCGACGCACCTGTTAACTATGGCTACACCTTC.

The chain links TRBV27 to TRBJ2-5; D call uncertain. V lost 4 bases, J lost 0 bases, and 12 bases lay in between. Germline CDR1 and CDR2: MNHEY and SMNVEV (reference sequence). The CDR3 extends over 15 amino acids. CDR3 loop: CASSWSGRDQETQYF. Here the CDR3 DNA reads TGTGCCAGCAGTTGGTCTGGACGGGACCAAGAGACCCAGTACTTC.

The chain is built from TRBV30 and TRBJ2-6, with D perhaps given as TRBD1 or TRBD2 (5 bases each). This CDR3 is built from 14 residues. Germline CDR1 and CDR2: GTSNPN and SVGIG (reference sequence). Trimming cost V 4 bases and J 4 bases, with 11 bases left between them. The chain's CDR3 is CAWNIGTGANVLTF. For the CDR3, the DNA is TGTGCCTGGAACATAGGGACCGGGGCCAACGTCCTGACTTTC.

V gene TRBV7-9 combines with J gene TRBJ2-7, with D perhaps assigned TRBD1 or TRBD2 (7 bases each). The CDR3 contains 16 residues. Trimming removed 5 bases from V and 6 bases from J, with 23 bases in between. From germline, CDR1 is SEHNR and CDR2 FQNEAQ (reference sequence). CDR3 region: CASSPEGGDRTIEQYF. The CDR3 region has the DNA TGTGCCAGCAGCCCAGAGGGGGGGGACAGAACGATCGAGCAGTACTTC.

The genes are TRBV29-1 and TRBJ2-4, with TRBD2 matching over 7 bases. Trimming took 3 bases from V and 0 from J; bases not matched to a gene: 11. The germline V gene has CDR1 SQVTM and CDR2 ANQGSEA. The CDR3 has 17 amino acids. CDR3 sequence (DNA): TGCAGCGTTGAGTCGGGAGGTACTAGCCTAGCCAAAAACATTCAGTACTTC. This gives the protein CSVESGGTSLAKNIQYF. The full variable domain, rest sourced from reference TRBV29-1 and TRBJ2-4, is SAVISQKPSRDICQRGTSLTIQCQVDSQVTMMFWYRQQPGQSLTLIATANQGSEATYESGFVIDKFPISRPNLTFSTLTVSNMSPEDSSIYLCSVESGGTSLAKNIQYFGAGTRLSVL.

This rearrangement joins TRBV11-2 to TRBJ2-7, with D possibly TRBD1 on 5 matching bases. Trimming shortened V by 1 base and J by 0 bases, and 7 bases separated the two germline ends. This CDR3 comprises 14 residues. Germline CDR1 and CDR2: SGHAT and FQNNGV. Here the CDR3 DNA reads TGTGCCAGCAGCTTAGCTGACAGCTCCTACGAGCAGTACTTC. It specifies CASSLADSSYEQYF.

The rearrangement joins TRBV11-2 to TRBJ1-2; 7 nucleotides line up with TRBD1. Germline loops: CDR1 SGHAT, CDR2 FQNNGV. Unmatched junction bases numbered 8, after V lost 0 bases and J lost 4 bases. The CDR3 is 16 amino acids. CDR3 amino acids: CASSLEGDRSSYGYTF. The CDR3 nucleotides read TGTGCCAGCAGCTTAGAGGGGGACAGATCAAGCTATGGCTACACCTTC.

With respect to this clone: Other nucleotide sequences in the sample specify the same CDR3. The rearrangement joins TRBV28 to TRBJ2-7; D is ambiguous. Trimming removed 6 bases from V and 3 bases from J, with 9 bases in between. From germline, CDR1 is MDHEN and CDR2 SYDVKM. This CDR3 contains 12 residues. CDR3 loop: CASSPGLYEQYF. The CDR3 DNA reads TGTGCCAGCAGCCCGGGTCTCTACGAGCAGTACTTC.

The rearrangement links TRBV5-6 to TRBJ1-2; 7 bases match TRBD1. The V gene end was trimmed by 4 bases and the J gene end by 4 bases; junction bases not matched to a gene: 10. Germline CDR1 reads SGHDT; CDR2 reads YYEEEE. This CDR3 has 15 amino acids. CDR3 region: CASSPDTGTAYGYTF. DNA for the CDR3: TGTGCCAGCAGCCCAGATACCGGGACAGCCTATGGCTACACCTTC.

A few counts support this clone. V is TRBV4-1 and J is TRBJ1-1; TRBD1 aligns across 7 bases. CDR1 is MGHRA, CDR2 YSYEKL, per germline. The CDR3 contains 14 residues. V gave up 5 bases and J gave up 5 bases; unmatched junction bases: 8. This chain's CDR3 is CASSVRQGGTEAFF. CDR3 sequence (DNA): TGCGCCAGCAGCGTCCGACAGGGCGGAACTGAAGCTTTCTTT.

The chain recombines TRBV9 with TRBJ2-2; 11 bases map to TRBD2. The CDR3 consists of 16 residues. Germline V CDR1 and CDR2: SGDLS, YYNGEE. V was pared by 4 bases and J by 3 bases, with 5 bases of the junction left unmatched. The CDR3 DNA reads TGTGCCAGCAGCTTTCGACTAGCGGGACACACCGGGGAGCTGTTTTTT. Amino acids: CASSFRLAGHTGELFF. Filled out from reference TRBV9 and TRBJ2-2, the complete variable domain reads DSGVTQTPKHLITATGQRVTLRCSPRSGDLSVYWYQQSLDQGLQFLIQYYNGEERAKGNILERFSAQQFPDLHSELNLSSLELGDSALYFCASSFRLAGHTGELFFGEGSRLTVL.

The CDR3 DNA reads TGTGCCAGCACCCCGGGACAATCCTATGGCTACACCTTC. It encodes CASTPGQSYGYTF. The chain uses TRBV6-5 and TRBJ1-2, with D possibly being TRBD1 (6 bases). Trimming pared 7 bases from V and 4 bases from J, leaving 13 bases between. The CDR3 totals 13 residues. Germline loops: CDR1 MNHEY, CDR2 SVGAGI.

V usage is TRBV13 and J usage is TRBJ2-7; a weak D match, TRBD2 (6 bases). The CDR3 extends over 14 amino acids. Trimming shortened V by 7 bases and J by 3 bases, and 16 bases separated the two germline ends. Looked up from germline, CDR1 is PRHDT and CDR2 is FYEKMQ (reference sequence). CDR3: CASTFGSLDYEQYF. The CDR3 nucleotides read TGTGCCAGCACTTTCGGGAGCTTAGACTACGAGCAGTACTTC.

V is TRBV9 and J is TRBJ1-1, with a tentative D call TRBD1 (6 bases). Germline CDR1 and CDR2: SGDLS and YYNGEE. The CDR3 sequence is 15 residues long. The ends were cut back, 3 bases at V and 0 bases at J, with 12 bases in the middle. DNA for the CDR3: TGTGCCAGCAGCGCGGACAGAACAATGAACACTGAAGCTTTCTTT. Protein product: CASSADRTMNTEAFF.

The J gene is TRBJ2-3, the V gene TRBV28, with TRBD2 matching over 7 bases. This CDR3 has 14 amino acids. V was pared by 8 bases and J by 2 bases, with 7 bases of the junction left unmatched. Germline CDR1 MDHEN, CDR2 SYDVKM. Here the CDR3 DNA reads TGTGCCAGCGAGTGGGGGACTAACACAGATACGCAGTATTTT. Encoded protein: CASEWGTNTDTQYF.

This rearrangement joins TRBV11-3 to TRBJ2-7; no firm D call. V lost 8 bases and J 2 bases, leaving 7 bases between the germline ends. Germline-derived CDR1 and CDR2 are SGHNT and YENEEA. This CDR3 has 11 amino acids. For the CDR3, the DNA is TGTGCCAGCGGCAAAGCCTACGAGCAGTACTTC. Encoded protein: CASGKAYEQYF.

The chain joins TRBV6-1 to TRBJ1-2; D is unresolved. The CDR3 is 14 residues long. Trimming took 8 bases from V and 6 from J, leaving 19 bases between them. Germline V gene sequence: CDR1 MNHNS, CDR2 SASEGT. This CDR3 is CASSPLGTPHGYTF. CDR3 bases: TGTGCCAGCTCTCCGCTGGGAACACCCCATGGCTACACCTTC.

Notes on this clone: The junction differs from germline at one of its ends, possibly a read error. The rearrangement joins TRBV29-1 to TRBJ2-5, with 13 bases that match TRBD2. Germline values: CDR1 SQVTM, CDR2 ANQGSEA. The CDR3 contains 12 residues. The CDR3 protein is CSVHGLAGVLHF. CDR3 DNA: TGCAGCGTTCATGGACTAGCGGGAGTTTTGCACTTC. Supplemented by reference TRBV29-1 and TRBJ2-5, the full variable domain reads SAVISQKPSRDICQRGTSLTIQCQVDSQVTMMFWYRQQPGQSLTLIATANQGSEATYESGFVIDKFPISRPNLTFSTLTVSNMSPEDSSIYLCSVHGLAGVLHFGPGTRLLVL.

The rearrangement links TRBV15 to TRBJ2-3; D remains unclear. V was trimmed by 1 base and J by 4 bases, leaving 3 bases between them. The CDR3 covers 12 residues. Looked up from germline, CDR1 is LNHNV and CDR2 is YYDKDF (reference sequence). DNA for the CDR3: TGTGCCACCAGCAGAGTGGCAGATACGCAGTATTTT. It encodes CATSRVADTQYF.

In nucleotides, the CDR3 is TGTGCCAGCAGCGACCGACTAGCGGGAGCGCTAGATACGCAGTATTTT. Amino acid sequence: CASSDRLAGALDTQYF. The chain is built from TRBV7-9 and TRBJ2-3; 12 bases agree with TRBD2. This CDR3 has 16 amino acids. With 5 bases clipped from V and 5 bases from J, the junction kept 8 bases outside the gene matches. The germline CDR1 and CDR2 sequences are SEHNR and FQNEAQ (reference sequence).

V and J are TRBV18 and TRBJ2-1; D remains ambiguous. The germline V gene encodes CDR1 KGHSH and CDR2 LQKENI. This CDR3 contains 14 residues. Trimming stripped 4 bases from V and 0 bases from J, with 7 bases between. The CDR3 nucleotides read TGTGCCAGCTCACAGATTAGCTCCTACAATGAGCAGTTCTTC. It is translated as CASSQISSYNEQFF.

The V call is TRBV7-9, the J call TRBJ1-1; weak D call: TRBD1 (5 bases). Germline CDR1 SEHNR, CDR2 FQNEAQ (reference sequence). The V end was cut by 8 bases, the J end by 14 bases, with 18 bases between. This CDR3 is 11 amino acids long. The CDR3: CASSDSFGSFF. The CDR3, as DNA: TGTGCCAGCTCCGACAGTTTCGGCTCCTTCTTT.

J is TRBJ2-1 and V is TRBV5-6; 8 positions match TRBD2. Germline loops: CDR1 SGHDT, CDR2 YYEEEE. Unmatched junction bases numbered 7, after V lost 2 bases and J lost 0 bases. The CDR3 has 17 residues. In DNA form, the CDR3 reads TGTGCCAGCAGCTTTGAAGCGGGAGTGGGCTCCTACAATGAGCAGTTCTTC. It codes for CASSFEAGVGSYNEQFF. Full variable domain (missing parts from reference TRBV5-6 and TRBJ2-1): DAGVTQSPTHLIKTRGQQVTLRCSPKSGHDTVSWYQQALGQGPQFIFQYYEEEERQRGNFPDRFSGHQFPNYSSELNVNALLLGDSALYLCASSFEAGVGSYNEQFFGPGTRLTVL.

This chain connects TRBV10-3 to TRBJ2-7; TRBD2 matches 11 bases. The trim removed 10 bases at V and 5 bases at J, leaving 7 bases unmatched. This CDR3 is 13 amino acids long. Germline-derived CDR1 and CDR2 are ENHRY and SYGVKD. The CDR3 DNA follows: TGTGCCACCGATAGCGGGAGGGCCGACGAGCAGTACTTC. Translating it yields CATDSGRADEQYF.

V gene TRBV27 combines with J gene TRBJ2-3; 7 bases map to TRBD1. CDR1 and CDR2 (germline): MNHEY, SMNVEV (reference sequence). The junction had 14 bases not matched to a gene; V was cut back by 5 bases and J by 6 bases. CDR3 length: 16 residues. This CDR3 reads CASSANRGPAPDTQYF. CDR3 DNA sequence: TGTGCCAGCAGTGCAAACAGGGGACCTGCCCCGGATACGCAGTATTTT.